This T cell receptor beta chain was observed in a study of cytomegalovirus exposure and HLA in healthy donors. As for the study in general: A prior study identified 120 million or so unique TCR beta sequences from about 179 million T cells. Study results and limitations: Some public TCRs appeared in many individuals, while most sequences were rare. CMV serostatus was the only immune exposure information that was available.

This clone turned up a few times. As yet, its antigen is unknown. The CDR3 spans 17 residues. The germline CDR1 and CDR2 sequences are SGHDT and YYEEEE. The junction had 9 bases not matched to a gene; V was cut back by 6 bases and J by 0 bases. Each donor was nominally healthy when sampled (though unrecorded immune exposures were likely). PCR used 60 Vbeta primers and 13 Jbeta primers. TCRdb's table, derived via immunoSEQ multiplex PCR, lists solely in-frame clones and lacks some. This sample has approximately 200,000 clones; 60% to 85% occur once, and the top ten carry less than 20%. The V call is TRBV5-6, the J call TRBJ2-6; 7 bases fit TRBD1. The sequence was obtained from a man between 35 and 55 years old in good health and CMV-seronegative. Sequencing was performed on PBMCs. In DNA, the CDR3 is TGTGCCAGCACCCAGGGACAGTTCTCCTCTGGGGCCAACGTCCTGACTTTC. Its translation: CASTQGQFSSGANVLTF.